These T cell receptor beta chains were read from a single sample in a study of a mutant IDH1 vaccine in newly diagnosed glioma. Their cognate antigens are unknown. The table came from immunoSEQ multiplex PCR; TCRdb's copy has only in-frame clones and leaves some out. Among 25,000 to 40,000 clones, approximately 79% were seen once, and the ten largest hold approximately 8.5%. The source material was PBMCs, sampled from a glioma patient whose treatment included an IDH1 peptide vaccine. Every receptor here comes from a woman in her 30s with glioma. Some clones in this sample may be carry-over from other donors' samples. The conserved cysteine and the conserved F or W are not part of the CDR3 here. The size field is filled for only some rows; it gives once, few, many or a size class.

clone size,V gene,J gene,CDR3 protein
-,TRBV19,TRBJ1-4,ASSREGLINEKLF
-,TRBV5-4,TRBJ2-1,ASSLASGTSGRAWDEQF
-,TRBV27,TRBJ1-2,ASTPTPNYGYT
-,TRBV4-1,TRBJ2-3,ASSQVDLAKDTQY
-,TRBV30,TRBJ2-7,AWSVYQTSGQY
-,TRBV6-1,TRBJ2-3,ASSELASAGEQY
-,TRBV4-1,TRBJ2-7,ASSQSTGVLYEQY
-,TRBV18,TRBJ2-7,ASSPRGFEQY
-,TRBV4-2,TRBJ2-7,ASSQEQAPSSYEQY
few,TRBV9,TRBJ1-1,ASSVAGFNTEAF
-,TRBV10-3,TRBJ1-4,AISDDRGGEKLF
-,TRBV11-3,TRBJ1-1,ASSLEGQEAF
once,TRBV5-1,TRBJ2-7,ASSLTAGVVSEQY
-,TRBV10-1,TRBJ1-1,ASSVAAAPAF
few,TRBV6-5,TRBJ1-1,ASSFKNTEAF
-,TRBV7-8,TRBJ1-2,ASSPGQGNYGYT
-,TRBV10-3,TRBJ1-1,AIRTMTEAF
-,TRBV12-5,TRBJ2-7,ASGLARDLPWTSGSLYEQY
-,TRBV10-3,TRBJ1-2,AISESIGEANYGYT
few,TRBV30,TRBJ1-1,AWSGFNGGRGDTEAF
-,TRBV7-2,TRBJ2-3,ASSAGLVGGGQY
once,TRBV18,TRBJ1-1,ASSPLGRDTEAF
few,TRBV5-1,TRBJ1-5,ASSLAGQPQH
-,TRBV11-2,TRBJ1-1,ASSSVGNTEAF
once,TRBV27,TRBJ2-7,ASSPYDAYEQY
once,TRBV7-9,TRBJ2-1,ASSLKGLALDEQF
few,TRBV18,TRBJ1-5,ASSVVGNQPQH
medium-sized,TRBV29-1,TRBJ1-4,SVGAQGTNEKLF
-,TRBV14,TRBJ2-5,ASSQDPRGPETQY
-,TRBV18,TRBJ2-7,ASSPRYASSSYEQY
once,TRBV15,TRBJ1-4,ATSRDRGGTYEKLF
-,TRBV30,TRBJ2-3,AWEVGGTQY
-,TRBV19,TRBJ2-2,ASRHTGTTTGELF
-,TRBV7-9,TRBJ2-2,ASSAPFGELF
-,TRBV19,TRBJ2-6,ASSIAGTGESGANVLT
-,TRBV7-7,TRBJ2-1,ASSTDYYNEQF
-,TRBV11-2,TRBJ2-7,ASSTRTGLSYEQY
-,TRBV28,TRBJ2-5,ASSNSGKETQY
few,TRBV5-5,TRBJ1-2,ASSDTGGSGYT
few,TRBV19,TRBJ1-5,ASSIAAYSNQPQH
-,TRBV30,TRBJ2-2,AWSRDGLNTGELF
once,TRBV5-5,TRBJ1-1,ASSWAGRNTEAF
once,TRBV9,TRBJ2-7,ASSVESAGESEQY
-,TRBV7-2,TRBJ2-3,ASSFLLAGVTDTQY
-,TRBV4-2,TRBJ2-7,ASSQRASGDYEQY
-,TRBV5-8,TRBJ2-7,ASSSSGAPYEQY
-,TRBV4-2,TRBJ2-6,ASSQPTLPWGVPSGANVLT
once,TRBV5-1,TRBJ2-5,ASHRGRGGETQY
-,TRBV29-1,TRBJ1-2,SVVNNPPDYGYT
-,TRBV9,TRBJ2-3,ASSHPQGVTDTQY
few,TRBV6-5,TRBJ1-1,ASSRKLNTEAF
-,TRBV6-5,TRBJ2-7,ASSYIGVGDRY